The 25 T cell receptor beta chains given below trace back to one sample, sequenced in a study of cytomegalovirus exposure and HLA in healthy donors. Both 60 Vbeta primers and 13 Jbeta primers went into the PCR. Assay used: immunoSEQ multiplex PCR; TCRdb lists only in-frame clones, some missing. The profile shows roughly 200,000 clones, around 84% of them singletons. The sequenced sample was PBMCs. These TCRs come from a woman under 30 in good health and CMV-seronegative.

The V call is TRBV21-1, the J call TRBJ1-1; the table assigns TRBD1, which was not confirmed against the DNA. TRBV21-1 is a pseudogene segment. The CDR3 is made up of 18 amino acids. The CDR3 spells CASSKAVYVRGTNTEAFF. The CDR3 DNA follows: TGTGCCAGCAGCAAAGCTGTGTACGTAAGGGGAACGAACACTGAAGCTTTCTTT.

The chain joins TRBV9 to TRBJ2-5, with TRBD2 matching over 9 bases. Germline V gene lookup returns CDR1 SGDLS and CDR2 YYNGEE. The CDR3 consists of 16 residues. V lost 4 bases, J lost 1 base, and 8 bases stayed unmatched. CDR3 sequence: CASSPRTSVPQETQYF. DNA of the CDR3: TGTGCCAGCAGCCCTCGGACTAGCGTACCCCAAGAGACCCAGTACTTC.

CDR3 coding DNA: TGTGCCAGCCATCAGGACAGGGTGGTGAACACTGAAGCTTTCTTT. The encoded protein is CASHQDRVVNTEAFF. This chain connects TRBV28 to TRBJ1-1; 8 bases align to TRBD1. From germline, CDR1 is MDHEN and CDR2 SYDVKM. V shed 8 bases and J 0 bases; nucleotides not matched to a gene: 8. CDR3 length equals 15 residues.

The chain is built from TRBV4-1 and TRBJ2-2; TRBD2 matches 7 bases. J was trimmed by 4 bases and V by 0 bases; bases with no gene match: 8. Germline V gene lookup returns CDR1 MGHRA and CDR2 YSYEKL. CDR3 length: 17 residues. The CDR3 loop is CASSQDFRGSFTGELFF. The CDR3 DNA is TGCGCCAGCAGCCAAGATTTCCGCGGGAGCTTCACCGGGGAGCTGTTTTTT.

A few counts support this clone. This chain connects TRBV6-6 to TRBJ1-1, with D unresolved. V was clipped by 3 bases and J by 4 bases, with 18 bases between them. The CDR3 has 16 amino acids. The germline V gene encodes CDR1 MNHNY and CDR2 SVGAGI (reference sequence). For the CDR3, the DNA is TGTGCCAGCAGTTATCAAGTGATCGGTCAGGCCACTGAAGCTTTCTTT. Protein sequence: CASSYQVIGQATEAFF.

V and J are TRBV6-6 and TRBJ2-4, with 7 bases lining up with TRBD2. Looked up from germline, CDR1 is MNHNY and CDR2 is SVGAGI (reference sequence). The length of the CDR3 is 14 residues. J was trimmed by 8 bases and V by 2 bases; bases with no gene match: 6. The CDR3 nucleotides are TGTGCCAGCAGTTACCCCCCGGCGGGGGACATTCAGTACTTC. Protein sequence: CASSYPPAGDIQYF.

The rearrangement uses TRBV19 and TRBJ1-6; D might be TRBD1 (5 bases). This CDR3 spans 13 amino acids. Germline V gene lookup returns CDR1 LNHDA and CDR2 SQIVND (reference sequence). Trimming left V 5 bases short and J 12 bases short, with 14 bases between. The CDR3 DNA follows: TGTGCCAGTAGTCGGAATTCCGGGGGACCCCTCCACTTT. Its translation: CASSRNSGGPLHF. The entire variable domain, with the rest obtained from reference TRBV19 and TRBJ1-6, is as follows: DGGITQSPKYLFRKEGQNVTLSCEQNLNHDAMYWYRQDPGQGLRLIYYSQIVNDFQKGDIAEGYSVSREKKESFPLTVTSAQKNPTAFYLCASSRNSGGPLHFGNGTRLTVT.

The chain uses TRBV6-1 and TRBJ1-1; D perhaps matches TRBD1 (6 bases). Germline CDR1 reads MNHNS; CDR2 reads SASEGT. Trimming left V 11 bases short and J 7 bases short, with 14 bases between. This CDR3 is 11 amino acids long. The CDR3 nucleotides are TGTGCCGCGGGGGGCGCGGGTGAAGCTTTCTTT. Protein: CAAGGAGEAFF.

The chain carries TRBV14 and TRBJ1-1; D unclear. V dropped 3 bases and J dropped 4 bases, with 9 bases sitting between them. The CDR3 is 13 residues long. Germline CDR1 is SGHDN and CDR2 is FVKESK. CDR3 nucleotide sequence: TGTGCCAGCAGCCAGGCCTCGGGCACTGAAGCTTTCTTT. Residues: CASSQASGTEAFF.

This chain links TRBV4-3 with TRBJ2-2; D perhaps matches TRBD2 (5 bases). V was shortened by 0 bases and J by 4 bases, with 6 bases between the two germline ends. The CDR3 sequence is 14 residues long. Germline CDR1 reads LGHNA; CDR2 reads YSLEER. CDR3 amino acids: CASSQDGVTGELFF. The DNA for the CDR3 is TGCGCCAGCAGCCAAGACGGGGTCACCGGGGAGCTGTTTTTT.

The gene calls are TRBV4-3 and TRBJ2-1, with D perhaps matching TRBD2 (6 bases). CDR3 length: 14 amino acids. The germline V gene has CDR1 LGHNA and CDR2 YSLEER. Trimming shortened V by 2 bases and J by 4 bases, and 9 bases separated the two germline ends. CDR3: CASSQYGTYNEQFF. The CDR3 DNA follows: TGCGCCAGCAGCCAATACGGGACTTACAATGAGCAGTTCTTC.

The CDR3 DNA reads as TGTGCCAGCAGCTCGAGGACAGGGAATTCACCCCTCCACTTT. It yields the protein CASSSRTGNSPLHF. The chain uses TRBV7-2 and TRBJ1-6, with 8 bases matching TRBD1. V lost 4 bases to trimming and J lost 7 bases; unmatched junction nucleotides: 3. CDR1 and CDR2 (germline): SGHTA, FQGNSA. This CDR3 is built from 14 residues.

The chain uses TRBV11-2 and TRBJ2-3, with TRBD2 matching over 16 bases. Germline CDR1 SGHAT, CDR2 FQNNGV. Trimming cost V 1 base and J 6 bases; bases outside gene matches: 7. The CDR3 has 18 amino acids. This chain's CDR3 is CASSLGGLAGGGLDTQYF. The CDR3 DNA reads as TGTGCCAGCAGCTTAGGGGGACTAGCGGGAGGGGGATTGGATACGCAGTATTTT.

The chain has TRBV28 and TRBJ1-2; a weak D match, TRBD1 (6 bases). Trimming left V 7 bases short and J 7 bases short, with 10 bases between. CDR3 length equals 11 residues. CDR1 and CDR2 (germline): MDHEN, SYDVKM. In nucleotides, the CDR3 is TGTGCCAGCACCCTGGGGGCTGGCTACACCTTC. It yields the protein CASTLGAGYTF.

A single count supports this clone. The V gene is TRBV11-3, the J gene TRBJ1-1; 7 nucleotides align to TRBD1. V shed 8 bases, J shed 0 bases, and the junction held 6 bases outside the gene matches. Germline CDR1 and CDR2: SGHNT and YENEEA. CDR3 size: 14 residues. This chain's CDR3 is CASRIGQVNTEAFF. CDR3 DNA: TGTGCCAGCCGAATCGGACAGGTGAACACTGAAGCTTTCTTT.

The V call is TRBV30, the J call TRBJ2-7; 11 nucleotides agree with TRBD1. The germline V gene has CDR1 GTSNPN and CDR2 SVGIG (reference sequence). This CDR3 comprises 11 residues. CDR3 DNA: TGTGCTTCGGACAGGGGGCGAGGGCAGTACTTC. It translates to CASDRGRGQYF.

As DNA, the CDR3 is TGTGCCAGCAGCCAAGACAGGGTTGATTCACCCCTCCACTTT. This codes for CASSQDRVDSPLHF. This rearrangement joins TRBV4-2 to TRBJ1-6; a weak D match, TRBD1 (5 bases). Germline lookup yields CDR1 LGHNA and CDR2 YNFKEQ. Trimming removed 0 bases from V and 8 bases from J, with 8 bases in between. The CDR3 has 14 residues.

V usage is TRBV7-9 and J usage is TRBJ2-7; 7 bases fit TRBD2. The CDR3 is 16 residues long. V shed 1 base and J 5 bases; nucleotides not matched to a gene: 11. Germline V gene data show CDR1 as SEHNR and CDR2 as FQNEAQ (reference sequence). The chain's CDR3 is CASSLVTPSGIDEQYV. CDR3 nucleotide sequence: TGTGCCAGCAGCTTAGTTACGCCAAGCGGGATAGACGAGCAGTACGTC.

J is TRBJ2-1 and V is TRBV9, with unresolved D. Germline V gene sequence: CDR1 SGDLS, CDR2 YYNGEE. Trimming removed 0 bases from V and 11 bases from J, with 12 bases in between. CDR3 length equals 13 residues. The CDR3 nucleotides are TGTGCCAGCAGCGTAGACGTTCGCGAAAAGCAGTTCTTC. It yields the protein CASSVDVREKQFF.

In nucleotides, the CDR3 is TGTGCCAGCAGCTTTCGGGAGGGCCACAATGAGCAGTTCTTC. Translated: CASSFREGHNEQFF. This chain uses TRBV5-6 with TRBJ2-1, with 8 bases identical to TRBD2. CDR1 and CDR2 (germline): SGHDT, YYEEEE. The CDR3 runs to 14 residues. V trimming: 2 bases; J trimming: 5 bases; junction bases outside the gene matches: 3.

The rearrangement joins TRBV10-1 to TRBJ2-3; tentatively, D is TRBD2 (7 bases). CDR3 size: 17 residues. V was trimmed by 4 bases and J by 6 bases, leaving 23 bases between them. Germline V gene data show CDR1 as WNHNN and CDR2 as SYGVQD (reference sequence). The DNA of the CDR3 is TGCGCCAGCAGTGTGTCGCCTAGCGGAGGGGGTTCCGATACGCAGTATTTT. The encoded protein is CASSVSPSGGGSDTQYF.

This chain links TRBV29-1 with TRBJ1-5, with D possibly being TRBD1 (6 bases). Trimming stripped 5 bases from V and 6 bases from J, with 17 bases between. The CDR3 length is 14 residues. Germline loops: CDR1 SQVTM, CDR2 ANQGSEA. The CDR3 loop is CSVKSRGLGQPQHF. CDR3 DNA sequence: TGCAGCGTTAAATCCAGGGGCTTAGGTCAGCCCCAGCATTTT.

The rearrangement links TRBV2 to TRBJ1-6; 7 bases are shared with TRBD1. Germline lookup yields CDR1 SNHLY and CDR2 FYNNEI. The CDR3 is 14 amino acids. The V segment lost 5 bases and the J segment 7 bases; nucleotides outside the gene matches: 5. CDR3 nucleotides: TGTGCCAGCAGTACGTCCAGGGGGAATTCACCCCTCCACTTT. This codes for CASSTSRGNSPLHF.

This chain links TRBV6-6 with TRBJ1-5; perhaps TRBD1 as D (5 bases). Germline CDR1 and CDR2: MNHNY and SVGAGI (reference sequence). Trimming took off 2 bases at V and 4 bases at J, with 15 bases between the two ends. The CDR3 extends over 16 amino acids. For the CDR3, the DNA is TGTGCCAGCAGTTACCTGGGAAGTCAGGGTAATCAGCCCCAGCATTTT. Its translation is CASSYLGSQGNQPQHF.

This clone was seen once. The V gene is TRBV2, the J gene TRBJ2-7, with TRBD2 matching 9 bases. CDR1 SNHLY and CDR2 FYNNEI come from the germline V gene. CDR3 size: 14 residues. J was trimmed by 3 bases and V by 4 bases; bases with no gene match: 4. Written as DNA, the CDR3 is TGTGCCAGCAGTGCGGGACTAGCTGACTACGAGCAGTACGTC. It encodes CASSAGLADYEQYV.